This T cell receptor beta chain was recorded in a study of blood T cell repertoires in COVID-19. Study context: Samples representing acute and convalescent COVID-19 were sourced from the United States, Italy and Spain. T cells, B-cell-depleted T cells, or PBMCs supplied cDNA or gDNA.

Using immunoSEQ multiplex PCR, the repertoire was profiled, and TCRdb retains in-frame clones only, with some absent. Altogether around 180,000 clones are present, about 80% being singletons, with the ten largest covering approximately 12%. Per germline, CDR1 SGHNT and CDR2 YYREEE (reference sequence). V was trimmed by 3 bases and J by 4 bases, leaving 10 bases between them. This CDR3 region has 14 residues. For recovered donors of Cohort 3, there were two negative PCRs, clearance, or symptom resolution. V gene TRBV5-4 combines with J gene TRBJ2-2; maybe TRBD1 (6 bases). The sequenced sample consisted of PBMCs or T cells enriched from blood (not recorded which). The clonotype originates from a man in his fifties who had recovered from COVID-19. In DNA form, the CDR3 reads TGTGCCAGCAGCTGGGTACAGGGCACCGGGGAGCTGTTTTTT. Translating gives CASSWVQGTGELFF.